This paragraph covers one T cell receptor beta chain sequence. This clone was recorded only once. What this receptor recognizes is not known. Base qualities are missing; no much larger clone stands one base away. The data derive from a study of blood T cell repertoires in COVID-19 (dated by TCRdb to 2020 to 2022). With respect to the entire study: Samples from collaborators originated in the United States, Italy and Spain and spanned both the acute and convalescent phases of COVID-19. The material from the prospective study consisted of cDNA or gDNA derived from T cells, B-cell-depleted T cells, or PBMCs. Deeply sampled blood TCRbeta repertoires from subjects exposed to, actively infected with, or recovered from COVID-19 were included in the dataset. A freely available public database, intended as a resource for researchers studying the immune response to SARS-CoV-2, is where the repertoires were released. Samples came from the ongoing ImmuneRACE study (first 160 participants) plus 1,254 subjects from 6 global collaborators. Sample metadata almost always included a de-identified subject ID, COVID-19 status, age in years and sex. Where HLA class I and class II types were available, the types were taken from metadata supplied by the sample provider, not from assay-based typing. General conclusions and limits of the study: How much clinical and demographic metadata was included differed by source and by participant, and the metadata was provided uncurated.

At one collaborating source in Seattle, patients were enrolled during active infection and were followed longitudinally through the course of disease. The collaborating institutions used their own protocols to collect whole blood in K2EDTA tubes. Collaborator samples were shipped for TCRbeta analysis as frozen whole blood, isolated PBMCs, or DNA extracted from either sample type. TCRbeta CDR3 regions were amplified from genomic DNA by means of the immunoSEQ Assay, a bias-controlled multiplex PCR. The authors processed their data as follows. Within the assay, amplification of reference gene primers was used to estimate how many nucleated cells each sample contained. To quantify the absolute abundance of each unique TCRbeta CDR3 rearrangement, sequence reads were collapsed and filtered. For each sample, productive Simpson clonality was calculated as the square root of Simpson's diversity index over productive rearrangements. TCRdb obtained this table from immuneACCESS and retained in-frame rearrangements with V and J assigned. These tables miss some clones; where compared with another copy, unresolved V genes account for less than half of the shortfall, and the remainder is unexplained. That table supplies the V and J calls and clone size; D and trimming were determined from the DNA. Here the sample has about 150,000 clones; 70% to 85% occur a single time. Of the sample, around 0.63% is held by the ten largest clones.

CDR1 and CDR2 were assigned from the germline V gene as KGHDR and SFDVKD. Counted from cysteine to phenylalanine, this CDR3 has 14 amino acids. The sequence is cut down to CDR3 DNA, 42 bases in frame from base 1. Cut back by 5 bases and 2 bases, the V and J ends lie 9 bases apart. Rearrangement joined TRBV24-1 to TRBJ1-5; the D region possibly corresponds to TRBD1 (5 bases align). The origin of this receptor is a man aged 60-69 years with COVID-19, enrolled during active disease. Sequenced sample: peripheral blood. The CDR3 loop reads CATSARDGNQPQHF. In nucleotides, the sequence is TGTGCCACCAGTGCCAGGGATGGCAATCAGCCCCAGCATTTT.